This is a list of T cell receptor beta chains from one sample in a study of regulatory T cells in long-lasting Graves disease. TCRdb fed the multiplex PCR reads into MiXCR, producing one record per CDR3 protein. The sample yields roughly 560,000 distinct CDR3 sequences, more than 10% seen once. The data also belong to a second study, concerning T cells in Graves' hyperthyroidism and ophthalmopathy.

Sample: peripheral blood mononuclear cells (PBMCs), taken at new diagnosis, from a patient treated with antithyroid drugs. The receptor source for this set is a woman aged 30 to 39 with Graves disease. CDR3s include the opening cysteine and the closing phenylalanine or tryptophan. The D gene is left open where the match is weak. The size entry is marked missing in some rows and otherwise reads once, few, many or a size class.

D gene	V gene	J gene	clone size	CDR3 DNA	CDR3 protein
TRBD1	TRBV2	TRBJ2-3	many	TGTGCCACACAGGGGGGTAGCACAGATACGCAGTATTTT	CATQGGSTDTQYF
-	TRBV19	TRBJ2-5	many	TGTGCCAGTAGTCACCGGGACATACCCACCCAGTACTTC	CASSHRDIPTQYF
-	TRBV6-5	TRBJ2-4	few	TGTGCCAGCAGTTACTCGAGGCTCGAGGGAAAAAACATTCAGTACTTC	CASSYSRLEGKNIQYF
TRBD1	TRBV6-5	TRBJ1-5	-	TGTGCCAGCAGTTACTCCCCCCTGGGCACCCGTACGGGACAGGGTAATCCGAGCAATCAGCCCCAGCATTTT	CASSYSPLGTRTGQGNPSNQPQHF
TRBD2	TRBV5-6	TRBJ2-1	many	TGTGCCAGCAGCTCTGGCGGGAGGACGCCGTTCTTC	CASSSGGRTPFF
TRBD2	TRBV4-3	TRBJ2-7	-	TGCGCCAGCACCACAAGGAGAACTAGCGGGAGGTCTGAGCAGTACTTC	CASTTRRTSGRSEQYF
-	TRBV28	TRBJ2-1	many	TGTGCCAGCAGCCCGTGGGGGGGGGGGGCTCTTCGAGACAATGAGCAGTTCTTC	CASSPWGGGALRDNEQFF
TRBD1	TRBV12-3/TRBV12-4	TRBJ2-7	few	TGTGCCAGCAGTTTAAGAGGGGGCACCTACGAGCAGTACTTC	CASSLRGGTYEQYF
-	TRBV4-3	TRBJ1-6	-	TGCGCCAGCAGCCAAGATATCGAGGAGGCCCTCCACTTT	CASSQDIEEALHF
-	TRBV5-1	TRBJ1-1	many	TGCGCCAGCTCACCTACGATTAACAGGAACACTGAAGCTTTCTTT	CASSPTINRNTEAFF
TRBD2	TRBV4-2	TRBJ2-5	-	TGTGCCAGCAGCCGCGGGGCTAGCGGAGAGACCCAGTACTTC	CASSRGASGETQYF
-	TRBV27	TRBJ1-1	many	TGTGCCAGCAGTCCCCGGGGGAATAGGGCTGAAGCTTTCTTT	CASSPRGNRAEAFF
TRBD1	TRBV18	TRBJ1-2	-	TGTGCCAGCTCACCATCCCCGGGACAGGGGGCCGTCTATGGCTACACCTTC	CASSPSPGQGAVYGYTF
-	TRBV3-1	TRBJ1-1	few	TGTGCCAGCGGCTACTTGAACACTGAAGCTTTCTTT	CASGYLNTEAFF
TRBD2	TRBV7-2	TRBJ2-1	many	TGTGCCAGCAGCTTAGCTACCCGCGGGAGCCACAATGAGCAGTTCTTC	CASSLATRGSHNEQFF
-	TRBV11-2	TRBJ1-5	many	TGTGCCAGCAGCTTAGATTACGCCGTCAGTAGCAATCAGCCCCAGCATTTT	CASSLDYAVSSNQPQHF
-	TRBV11-3	TRBJ2-1	many	TGTGCCAGCAGTAGACTCCGGGACTTCTCCTACAATGAGCAGTTCTTC	CASSRLRDFSYNEQFF
-	TRBV20-1	TRBJ2-7	many	TGCAGTGCTAGTGGAGGGGCCTACGAGCAGTACTTC	CSASGGAYEQYF
-	TRBV19	TRBJ2-1	many	TGTGCCAGTGGGGATCCGGGACACAATGAGCAGTTCTTC	CASGDPGHNEQFF
-	TRBV27	TRBJ1-4	many	TGTGCCAGCAGTTTAACAACTCCCGGGACGAGTAATGAAAAACTGTTTTTT	CASSLTTPGTSNEKLFF
TRBD1	TRBV2	TRBJ1-6	many	TGTGCCAGCGCAACGACAGGGGGCAATTCACCCCTCCACTTT	CASATTGGNSPLHF
-	TRBV11-3	TRBJ2-1	many	TGTGCCAGCAGCTTAGGCTCGCTAGCTTACAATGAGCAGTTCTTC	CASSLGSLAYNEQFF
TRBD2	TRBV4-3	TRBJ2-1	-	TGCGCCAGCAGCCCCCACCGGCTAGCGGGAGTCAATGAGCAGTTCTTC	CASSPHRLAGVNEQFF
TRBD1	TRBV12-3/TRBV12-4	TRBJ1-4	many	TGTGCCAGCAGTTTGGGAGGGACAGGGGGTGAAAAACTGTTTTTT	CASSLGGTGGEKLFF
-	TRBV28	TRBJ1-2	many	TGTGCCAGCAGCTTACCGGGGGCGGTTCACTATGGCTACACCTTC	CASSLPGAVHYGYTF
-	TRBV4-3	TRBJ1-2	-	TGCGCCAGCAGCCAAGATCATTACTCCTATGGCTACACCTTC	CASSQDHYSYGYTF
-	TRBV5-1	TRBJ1-1	many	TGCGCCAGCAGTGGGAGCCCGAACACTGAAGCTTTCTTT	CASSGSPNTEAFF
-	TRBV12-3/TRBV12-4	TRBJ2-1	many	TGTGCCACCCGAGGGGGGGGACGAGGTGAGCAGTTCTTC	CATRGGGRGEQFF
-	TRBV4-1	TRBJ1-1	few	TGCGCCAGCAGCCACCCTGGCGCGACAGGGAACACTGAAGCTTTCTTT	CASSHPGATGNTEAFF
-	TRBV20-1	TRBJ2-3	many	TGCAGTGCTAGATCATGGCGGGACACTAGCACAGATACGCAGTATTTT	CSARSWRDTSTDTQYF
-	TRBV30	TRBJ1-3	many	TGTGCCTGGAGGGGAAGGGGATCAATATTCTCTGGAAACACCATATATTTT	CAWRGRGSIFSGNTIYF
-	TRBV6-5	TRBJ1-1	-	TGTGCCAGCAGTTACAGGGAAGCAGCTTTCTTT	CASSYREAAFF
-	TRBV6-1	TRBJ1-5	many	TGTGCCAGCAGCCCTGGGGGGACACTCACGCGGCAGCCCCAGCATTTT	CASSPGGTLTRQPQHF
-	TRBV7-2	TRBJ1-3	-	TGTGCCAGCAGCTTAGGGGGGGCCGCTGGAAACACCATATATTTT	CASSLGGAAGNTIYF
TRBD1	TRBV28	TRBJ2-7	many	TGTGCCAGCAGTTTTTATGACCGGACAGGGTTTGACTACGAGCAGTACTTC	CASSFYDRTGFDYEQYF
-	TRBV2	TRBJ2-5	many	TGTGCCAGCAGTGAAGCCGGGGGTGGTGAGACCCAGTACTTC	CASSEAGGGETQYF
-	TRBV7-9	TRBJ2-1	many	TGTGCCAGCAGCTTAGCGGCAGGGAAGGTTTACAATGAGCAGTTCTTC	CASSLAAGKVYNEQFF
-	TRBV2	TRBJ1-1	many	TGTGCCAGCAGGGAGTTGAACACTGAAGCTTTCTTT	CASRELNTEAFF
-	TRBV28	TRBJ2-5	-	TGTGCCAGCAGTACCCCGGGCAGTTTCGATTCTAGTGATGTGGTACAAGGGACCCAGTACTTC	CASSTPGSFDSSDVVQGTQYF
-	TRBV9	TRBJ2-1	many	TGTGCCAGCAGCGTGCTTAGCGGCTCGGCCTACAATGAGCAGTTCTTC	CASSVLSGSAYNEQFF
-	TRBV15	TRBJ1-5	-	TGTGCCGCCAGCTTGGATTCTGTACCTCAGCCCCAGCATTTT	CAASLDSVPQPQHF
-	TRBV28	TRBJ2-6	few	TGTGCCAGCAGTTTCAGGGGAGAAGCCAACGTCCTGACTTTC	CASSFRGEANVLTF